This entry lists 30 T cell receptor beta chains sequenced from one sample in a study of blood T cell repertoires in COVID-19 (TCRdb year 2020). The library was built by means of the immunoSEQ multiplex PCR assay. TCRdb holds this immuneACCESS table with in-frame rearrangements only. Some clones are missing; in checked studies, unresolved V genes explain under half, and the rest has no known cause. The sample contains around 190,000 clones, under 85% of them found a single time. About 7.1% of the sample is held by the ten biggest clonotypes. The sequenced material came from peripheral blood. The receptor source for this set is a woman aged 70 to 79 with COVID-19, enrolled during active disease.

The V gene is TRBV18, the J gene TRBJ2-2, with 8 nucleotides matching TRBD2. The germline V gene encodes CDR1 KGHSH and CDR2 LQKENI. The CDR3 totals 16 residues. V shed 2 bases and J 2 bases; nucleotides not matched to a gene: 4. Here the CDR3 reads CASSPSAGGNTGELFF. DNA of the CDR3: TGTGCCAGCTCACCATCGGCGGGGGGCAACACCGGGGAGCTGTTTTTT. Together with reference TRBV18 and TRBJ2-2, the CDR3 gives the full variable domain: NAGVMQNPRHLVRRRGQEARLRCSPMKGHSHVYWYRQLPEEGLKFMVYLQKENIIDESGMPKERFSAEFPKEGPSILRIQQVVRGDSAAYFCASSPSAGGNTGELFFGEGSRLTVL.

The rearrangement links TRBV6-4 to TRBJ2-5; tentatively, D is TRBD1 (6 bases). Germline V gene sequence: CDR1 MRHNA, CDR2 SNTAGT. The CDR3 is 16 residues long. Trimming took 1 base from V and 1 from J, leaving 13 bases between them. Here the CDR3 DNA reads TGTGCCAGCAGTGACTACGGGACACCTCTCCAAGAGACCCAGTACTTC. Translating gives CASSDYGTPLQETQYF.

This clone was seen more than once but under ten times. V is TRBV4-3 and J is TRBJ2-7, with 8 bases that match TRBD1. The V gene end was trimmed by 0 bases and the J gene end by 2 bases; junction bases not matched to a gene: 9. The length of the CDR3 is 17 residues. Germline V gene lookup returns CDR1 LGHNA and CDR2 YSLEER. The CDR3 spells CASSQELDRGLPYEQYF. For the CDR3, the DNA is TGCGCCAGCAGCCAAGAACTTGACAGGGGCCTTCCCTACGAGCAGTACTTC.

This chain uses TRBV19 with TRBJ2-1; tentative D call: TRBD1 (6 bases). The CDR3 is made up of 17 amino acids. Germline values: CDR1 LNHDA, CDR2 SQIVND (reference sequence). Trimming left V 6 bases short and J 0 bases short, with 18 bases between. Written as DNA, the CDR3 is TGTGCCAGTAGCGTCATCCAGGGGTCTCGCTCCTACAATGAGCAGTTCTTC. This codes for CASSVIQGSRSYNEQFF.

CDR3 in DNA: TGTGCCAGCAGGTCTTTCGGGGCCAACGTCCTGACTTTC. It yields the protein CASRSFGANVLTF. The chain employs TRBV27 and TRBJ2-6; D unresolved. The CDR3 is made up of 13 amino acids. V was pared by 6 bases and J by 4 bases, with 7 bases between. Looked up from germline, CDR1 is MNHEY and CDR2 is SMNVEV (reference sequence).

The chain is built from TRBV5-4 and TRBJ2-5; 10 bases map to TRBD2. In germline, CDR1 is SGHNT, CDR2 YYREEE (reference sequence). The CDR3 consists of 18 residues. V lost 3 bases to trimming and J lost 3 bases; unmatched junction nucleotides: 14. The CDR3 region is CASSSRIRSSGSKETQYF. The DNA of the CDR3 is TGTGCCAGCAGCTCTCGCATAAGATCTAGCGGGAGTAAAGAGACCCAGTACTTC. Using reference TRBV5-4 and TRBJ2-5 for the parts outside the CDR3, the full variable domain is ETGVTQSPTHLIKTRGQQVTLRCSSQSGHNTVSWYQQALGQGPQFIFQYYREEENGRGNFPPRFSGLQFPNYSSELNVNALELDDSALYLCASSSRIRSSGSKETQYFGPGTRLLVL.

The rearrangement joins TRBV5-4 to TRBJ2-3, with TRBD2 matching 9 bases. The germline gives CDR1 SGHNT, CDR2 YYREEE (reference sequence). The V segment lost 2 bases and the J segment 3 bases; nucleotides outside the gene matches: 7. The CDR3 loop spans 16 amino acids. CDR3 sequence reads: CASSLGGRGGTDTQYF. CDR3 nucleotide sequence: TGTGCCAGCAGCTTAGGCGGGAGGGGAGGGACAGATACGCAGTATTTT.

In DNA, the CDR3 is TGCAGCGTTGAGCACAGAAAGTACGAGCAGTACTTC. Encoded protein: CSVEHRKYEQYF. This sequence joins TRBV29-1 and TRBJ2-7; D is unclear. The germline V gene has CDR1 SQVTM and CDR2 ANQGSEA. The CDR3 is 12 amino acids. V was clipped by 3 bases and J by 4 bases, with 10 bases between them.

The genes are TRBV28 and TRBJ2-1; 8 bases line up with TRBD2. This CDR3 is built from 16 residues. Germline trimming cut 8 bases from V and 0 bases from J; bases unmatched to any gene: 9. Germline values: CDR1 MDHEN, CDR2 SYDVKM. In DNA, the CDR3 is TGTGCCAGCGGCCGGGGGGGAGGCCCCTCCTACAATGAGCAGTTCTTC. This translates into CASGRGGGPSYNEQFF.

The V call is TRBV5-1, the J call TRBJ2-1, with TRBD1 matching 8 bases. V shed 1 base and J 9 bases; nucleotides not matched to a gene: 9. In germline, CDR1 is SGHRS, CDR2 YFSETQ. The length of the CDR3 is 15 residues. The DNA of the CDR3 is TGCGCCAGCAGCTTGCAGGGGGCTAAAGACGGTGAGCAGTTCTTC. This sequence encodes CASSLQGAKDGEQFF. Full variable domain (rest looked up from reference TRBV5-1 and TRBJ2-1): KAGVTQTPRYLIKTRGQQVTLSCSPISGHRSVSWYQQTPGQGLQFLFEYFSETQRNKGNFPGRFSGRQFSNSRSEMNVSTLELGDSALYLCASSLQGAKDGEQFFGPGTRLTVL.

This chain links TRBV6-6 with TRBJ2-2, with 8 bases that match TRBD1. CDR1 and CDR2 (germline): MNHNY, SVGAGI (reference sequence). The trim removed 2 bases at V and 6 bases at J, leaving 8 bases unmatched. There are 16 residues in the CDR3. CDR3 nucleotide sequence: TGTGCCAGCAGTTACCTCCGGACAGGGACCGCCGGGGAGCTGTTTTTT. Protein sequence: CASSYLRTGTAGELFF.

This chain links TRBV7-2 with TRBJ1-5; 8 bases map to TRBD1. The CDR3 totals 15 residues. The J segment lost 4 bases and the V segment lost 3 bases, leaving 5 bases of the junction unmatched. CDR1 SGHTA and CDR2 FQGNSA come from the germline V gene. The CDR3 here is CASSFDRGRNQPQHF. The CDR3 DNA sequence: TGTGCCAGCAGCTTTGACAGGGGCCGAAATCAGCCCCAGCATTTT.

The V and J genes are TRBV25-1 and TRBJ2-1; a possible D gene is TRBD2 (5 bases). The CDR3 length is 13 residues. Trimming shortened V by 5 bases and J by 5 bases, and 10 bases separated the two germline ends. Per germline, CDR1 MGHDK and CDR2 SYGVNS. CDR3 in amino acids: CASSRTGNNEQFF. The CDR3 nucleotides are TGTGCCAGCAGTAGGACGGGAAACAATGAGCAGTTCTTC.

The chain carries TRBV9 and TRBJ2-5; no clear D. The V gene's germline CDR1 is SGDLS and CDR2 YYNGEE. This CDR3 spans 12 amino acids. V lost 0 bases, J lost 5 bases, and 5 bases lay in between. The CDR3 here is CASSVAFETQYF. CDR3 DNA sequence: TGTGCCAGCAGCGTAGCTTTCGAGACCCAGTACTTC. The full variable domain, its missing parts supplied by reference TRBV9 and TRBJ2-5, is DSGVTQTPKHLITATGQRVTLRCSPRSGDLSVYWYQQSLDQGLQFLIQYYNGEERAKGNILERFSAQQFPDLHSELNLSSLELGDSALYFCASSVAFETQYFGPGTRLLVL.

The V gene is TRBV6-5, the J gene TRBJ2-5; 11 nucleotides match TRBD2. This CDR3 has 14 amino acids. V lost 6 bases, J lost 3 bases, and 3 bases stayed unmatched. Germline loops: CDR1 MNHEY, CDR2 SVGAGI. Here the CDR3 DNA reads TGTGCCAGCAGCGGGACTAGCGGTAAAGAGACCCAGTACTTC. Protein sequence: CASSGTSGKETQYF.

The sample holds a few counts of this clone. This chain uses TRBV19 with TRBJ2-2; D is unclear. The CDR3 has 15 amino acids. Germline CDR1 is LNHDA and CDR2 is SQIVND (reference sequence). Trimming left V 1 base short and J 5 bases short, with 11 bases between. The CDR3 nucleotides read TGTGCCAGTAGTATAGGTCAGGTCAGGACCGGGGAGCTGTTTTTT. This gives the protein CASSIGQVRTGELFF.

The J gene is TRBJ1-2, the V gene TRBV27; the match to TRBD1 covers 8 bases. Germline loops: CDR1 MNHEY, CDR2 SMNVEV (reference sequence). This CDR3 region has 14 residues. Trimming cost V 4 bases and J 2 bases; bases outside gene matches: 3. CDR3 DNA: TGTGCCAGCAGTTCAGGGGGCAGCAACTATGGCTACACCTTC. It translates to CASSSGGSNYGYTF.

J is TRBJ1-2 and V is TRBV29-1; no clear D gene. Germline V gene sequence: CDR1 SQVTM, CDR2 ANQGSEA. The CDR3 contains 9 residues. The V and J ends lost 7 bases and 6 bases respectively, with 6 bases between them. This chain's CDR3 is CSADNGYTF. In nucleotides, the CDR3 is TGCAGCGCTGACAATGGCTACACCTTC.

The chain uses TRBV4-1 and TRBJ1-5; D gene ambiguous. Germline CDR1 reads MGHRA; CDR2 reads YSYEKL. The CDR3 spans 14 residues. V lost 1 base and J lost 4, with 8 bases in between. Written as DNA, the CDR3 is TGCGCCAGCAGCCAAGCAGGCTTTAATCAGCCCCAGCATTTT. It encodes CASSQAGFNQPQHF.

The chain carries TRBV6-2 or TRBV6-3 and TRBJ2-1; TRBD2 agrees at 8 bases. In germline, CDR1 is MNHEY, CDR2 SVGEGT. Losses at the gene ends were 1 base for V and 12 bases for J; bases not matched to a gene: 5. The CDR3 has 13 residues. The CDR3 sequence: CASSYLPGLGQFF. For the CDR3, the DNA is TGTGCCAGCAGTTACTTACCGGGACTAGGGCAGTTCTTC.

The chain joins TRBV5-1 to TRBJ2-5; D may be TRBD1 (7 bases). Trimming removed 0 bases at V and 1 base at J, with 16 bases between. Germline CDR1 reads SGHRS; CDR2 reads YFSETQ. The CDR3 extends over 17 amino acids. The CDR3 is CASSLDGPGGIQETQYF. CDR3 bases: TGCGCCAGCAGCTTGGATGGGCCAGGGGGGATCCAAGAGACCCAGTACTTC.

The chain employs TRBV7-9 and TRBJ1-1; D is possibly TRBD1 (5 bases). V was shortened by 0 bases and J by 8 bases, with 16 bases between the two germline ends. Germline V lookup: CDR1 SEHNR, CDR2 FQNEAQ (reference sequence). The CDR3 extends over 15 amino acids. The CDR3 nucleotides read TGTGCCAGCAGCTTAGCGGGGCAGGCCGGGCGCGAAGCTTTCTTT. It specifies CASSLAGQAGREAFF.

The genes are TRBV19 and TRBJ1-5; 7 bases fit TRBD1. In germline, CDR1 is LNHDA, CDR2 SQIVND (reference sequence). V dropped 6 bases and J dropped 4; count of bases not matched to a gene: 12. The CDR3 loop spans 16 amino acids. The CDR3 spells CASSVTRTGVNQPQHF. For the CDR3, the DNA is TGTGCCAGTAGCGTCACGAGGACAGGAGTGAATCAGCCCCAGCATTTT.

The chain's CDR3 is CASSPSPVAVYNEQFF. CDR3 nucleotides: TGCGCCAGCAGCCCCTCCCCGGTAGCAGTCTACAATGAGCAGTTCTTC. The chain uses TRBV4-1 and TRBJ2-1; no reliable D call. From germline, CDR1 is MGHRA and CDR2 YSYEKL. Trimming took off 4 bases at V and 3 bases at J, with 16 bases between the two ends. This CDR3 is 16 amino acids long.

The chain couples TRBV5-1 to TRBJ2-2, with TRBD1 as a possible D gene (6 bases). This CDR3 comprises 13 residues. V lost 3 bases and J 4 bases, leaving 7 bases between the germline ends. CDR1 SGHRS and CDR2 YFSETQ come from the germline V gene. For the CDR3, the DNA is TGCGCCAGCAGCTCACAGGGCACCGGGGAGCTGTTTTTT. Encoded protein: CASSSQGTGELFF. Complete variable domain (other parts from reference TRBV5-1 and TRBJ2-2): KAGVTQTPRYLIKTRGQQVTLSCSPISGHRSVSWYQQTPGQGLQFLFEYFSETQRNKGNFPGRFSGRQFSNSRSEMNVSTLELGDSALYLCASSSQGTGELFFGEGSRLTVL.

The DNA for the CDR3 is TGTGCCAGCAGCTCCCCCGGGCTAGCGGGAGGCACCTACAATGAGCAGTTCTTC. It codes for CASSSPGLAGGTYNEQFF. V gene TRBV27 combines with J gene TRBJ2-1; 11 positions match TRBD2. The CDR3 loop spans 18 amino acids. Germline loops: CDR1 MNHEY, CDR2 SMNVEV (reference sequence). With V trimmed by 6 bases and J by 2 bases, 12 bases remained unmatched.

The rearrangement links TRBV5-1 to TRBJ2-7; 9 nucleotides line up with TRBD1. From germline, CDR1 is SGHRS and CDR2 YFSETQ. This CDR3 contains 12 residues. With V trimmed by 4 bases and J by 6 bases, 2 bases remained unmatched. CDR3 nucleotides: TGCGCCAGCAGCATGGACAGGGGCGAGCAGTACTTC. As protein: CASSMDRGEQYF.

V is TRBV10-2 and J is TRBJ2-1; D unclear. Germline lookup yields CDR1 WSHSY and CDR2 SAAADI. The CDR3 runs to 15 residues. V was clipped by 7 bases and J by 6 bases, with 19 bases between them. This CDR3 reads CASINLEDGFNEQFF. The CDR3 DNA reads TGCGCCAGCATTAACTTAGAGGATGGGTTCAATGAGCAGTTCTTC.

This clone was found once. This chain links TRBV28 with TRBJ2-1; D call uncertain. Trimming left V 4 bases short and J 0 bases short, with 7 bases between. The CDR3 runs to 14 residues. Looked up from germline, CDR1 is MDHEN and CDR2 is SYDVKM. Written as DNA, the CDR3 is TGTGCCAGCAGTTATGCCAGCTCCTACAATGAGCAGTTCTTC. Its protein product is CASSYASSYNEQFF.

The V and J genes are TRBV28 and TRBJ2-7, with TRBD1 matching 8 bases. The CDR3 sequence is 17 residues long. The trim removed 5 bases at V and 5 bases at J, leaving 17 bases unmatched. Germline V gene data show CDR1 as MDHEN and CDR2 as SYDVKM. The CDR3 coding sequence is TGTGCCAGCAGTCCGGGACAGGCATCCTTCGTTCACCACGAGCAGTACTTC. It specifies CASSPGQASFVHHEQYF.